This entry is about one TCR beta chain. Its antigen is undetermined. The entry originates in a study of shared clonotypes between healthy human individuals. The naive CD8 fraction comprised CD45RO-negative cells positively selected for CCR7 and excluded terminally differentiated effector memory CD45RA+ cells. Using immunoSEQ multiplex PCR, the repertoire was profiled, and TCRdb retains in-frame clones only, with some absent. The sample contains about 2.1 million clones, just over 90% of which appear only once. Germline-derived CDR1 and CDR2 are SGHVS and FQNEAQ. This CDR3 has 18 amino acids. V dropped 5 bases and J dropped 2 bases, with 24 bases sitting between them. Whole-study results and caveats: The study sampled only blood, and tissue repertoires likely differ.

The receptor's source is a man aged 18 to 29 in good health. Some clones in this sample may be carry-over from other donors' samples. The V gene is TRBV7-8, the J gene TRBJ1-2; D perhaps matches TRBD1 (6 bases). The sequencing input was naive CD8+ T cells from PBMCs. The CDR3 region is CASSHFRSGEGQNYGYTF. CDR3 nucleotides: TGTGCCAGCAGCCACTTCCGGTCAGGGGAAGGGCAGAACTATGGCTACACCTTC.